This T cell receptor beta chain was identified in a study of OX40 agonist ivuxolimab in advanced cancers. Study-level background: Ivuxolimab is an agonistic anti-OX40 (CD134) antibody, and patients were treated with it. Three patients got partial responses; one had hepatocellular carcinoma and two had cutaneous melanoma. Study-wide results and limits: Dosing at 0.1 to 3.0 mg/kg was accompanied by clonal expansion of CD4+ and CD8+ blood T cells by week 6.

Note on this clone: As yet, its antigen is unknown.

The CDR3 length is 13 residues. V gave up 6 bases and J gave up 7 bases, with 12 bases separating them. The germline CDR1 and CDR2 sequences are LNHDA and SQIVND (reference sequence). This table comes from immunoSEQ multiplex PCR, and its TCRdb copy is limited to in-frame clones, with some not included. The sample has more than 55,000 clones, around 88% seen once. The V and J genes are TRBV19 and TRBJ2-2; a possible D gene is TRBD1 (5 bases). The receptor's source is an adult with an advanced solid tumor such as melanoma, head and neck, liver or kidney cancer. Sequenced here: CD4+ or CD8+ T cells sorted from blood, sampled in a trial of the OX40 agonist ivuxolimab. The CDR3 coding sequence is TGTGCCAGTAGAGTTAACAGGATCGGGGAGCTGTTTTTT. Protein product: CASRVNRIGELFF.